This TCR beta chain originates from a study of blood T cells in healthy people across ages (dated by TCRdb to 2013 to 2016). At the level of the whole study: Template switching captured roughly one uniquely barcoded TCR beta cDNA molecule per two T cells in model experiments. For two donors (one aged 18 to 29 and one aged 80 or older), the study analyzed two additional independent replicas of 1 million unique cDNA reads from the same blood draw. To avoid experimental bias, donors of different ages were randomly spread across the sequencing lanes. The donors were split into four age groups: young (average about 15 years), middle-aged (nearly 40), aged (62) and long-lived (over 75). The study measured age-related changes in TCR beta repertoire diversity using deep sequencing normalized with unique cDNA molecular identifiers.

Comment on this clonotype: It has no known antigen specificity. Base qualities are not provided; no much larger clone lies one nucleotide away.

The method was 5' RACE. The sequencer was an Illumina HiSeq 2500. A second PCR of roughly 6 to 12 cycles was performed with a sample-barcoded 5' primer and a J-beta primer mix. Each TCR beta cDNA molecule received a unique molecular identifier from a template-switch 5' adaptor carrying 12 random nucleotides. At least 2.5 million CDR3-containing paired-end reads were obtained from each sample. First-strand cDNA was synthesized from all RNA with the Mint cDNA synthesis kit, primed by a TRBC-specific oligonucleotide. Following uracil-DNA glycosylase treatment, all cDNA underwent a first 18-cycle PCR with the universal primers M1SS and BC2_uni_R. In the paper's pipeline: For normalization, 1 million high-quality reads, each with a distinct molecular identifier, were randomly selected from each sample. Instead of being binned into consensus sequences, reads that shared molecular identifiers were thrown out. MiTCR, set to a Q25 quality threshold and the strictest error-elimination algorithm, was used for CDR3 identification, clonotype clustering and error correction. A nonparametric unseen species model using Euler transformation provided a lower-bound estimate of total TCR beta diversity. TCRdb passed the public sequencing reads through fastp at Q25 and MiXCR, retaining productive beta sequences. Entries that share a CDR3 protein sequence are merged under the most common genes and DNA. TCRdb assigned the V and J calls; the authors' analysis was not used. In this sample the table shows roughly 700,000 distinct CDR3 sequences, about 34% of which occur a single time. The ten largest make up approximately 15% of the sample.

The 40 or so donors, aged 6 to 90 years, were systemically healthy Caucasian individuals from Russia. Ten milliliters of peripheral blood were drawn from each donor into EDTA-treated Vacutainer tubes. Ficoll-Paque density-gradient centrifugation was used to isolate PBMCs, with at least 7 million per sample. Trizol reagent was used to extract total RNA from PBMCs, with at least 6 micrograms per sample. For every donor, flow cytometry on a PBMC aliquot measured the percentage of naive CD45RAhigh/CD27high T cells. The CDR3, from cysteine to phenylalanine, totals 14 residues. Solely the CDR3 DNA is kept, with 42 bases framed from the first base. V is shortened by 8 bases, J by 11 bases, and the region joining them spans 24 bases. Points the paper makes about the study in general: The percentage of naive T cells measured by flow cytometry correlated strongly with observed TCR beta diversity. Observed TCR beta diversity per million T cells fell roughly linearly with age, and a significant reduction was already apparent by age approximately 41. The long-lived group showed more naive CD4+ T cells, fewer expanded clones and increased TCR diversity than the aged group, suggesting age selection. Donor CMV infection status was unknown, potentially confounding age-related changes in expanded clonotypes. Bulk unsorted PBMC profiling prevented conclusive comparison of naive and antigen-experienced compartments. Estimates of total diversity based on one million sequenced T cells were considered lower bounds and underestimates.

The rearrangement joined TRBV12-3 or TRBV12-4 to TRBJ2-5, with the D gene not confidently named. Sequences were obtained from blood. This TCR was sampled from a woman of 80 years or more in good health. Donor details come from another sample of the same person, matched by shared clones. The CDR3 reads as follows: CASCNTPGLKKQYF. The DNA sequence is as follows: TGTGCCAGCTGTAATACACCAGGCCTCAAGAAGCAGTACTTC.